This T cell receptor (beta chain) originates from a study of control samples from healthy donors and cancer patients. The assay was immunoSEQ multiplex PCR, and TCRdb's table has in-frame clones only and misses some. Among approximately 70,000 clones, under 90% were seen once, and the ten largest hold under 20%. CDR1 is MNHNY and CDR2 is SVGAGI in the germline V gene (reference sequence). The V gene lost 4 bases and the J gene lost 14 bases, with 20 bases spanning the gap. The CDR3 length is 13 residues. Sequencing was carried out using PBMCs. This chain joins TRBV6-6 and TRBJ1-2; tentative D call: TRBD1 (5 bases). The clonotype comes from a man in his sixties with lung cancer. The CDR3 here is CASSSNPLMGVTF. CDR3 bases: TGTGCCAGCAGTTCCAATCCTTTGATGGGGGTGACCTTC.